A selection of T cell receptor beta chains follows, all from one sample in a study of blood T cell repertoires in COVID-19. The repertoire was sequenced with immunoSEQ multiplex PCR; TCRdb's copy has only in-frame clones and lacks some. The sample holds tens of thousands of clones; about 88% are singletons and the top ten take around 1.2%. Sequences were obtained from peripheral blood. The receptors stem from a man between 60 and 75 years old with acute or convalescent COVID-19. Each CDR3 is given with its conserved first and last residue. The D gene is left open where the match is weak. A clone size is listed for some rows: how often the clone was seen (once, few, many), or a class if it is expanded.

v_call,clone_size,j_call,d_call,cdr3_aa,cdr3_nt
TRBV11-2,.,TRBJ2-1,TRBD1,CASSLDLSWTGEFF,TGTGCCAGCAGCTTAGATCTAAGCTGGACAGGGGAGTTCTTC
TRBV6-2/TRBV6-3,few,TRBJ1-1,.,CASSSTKRTPLFF,TGTGCCAGCAGTTCCACGAAACGGACTCCACTGTTCTTT
TRBV6-5,.,TRBJ1-1,TRBD1,CASSYSDRAGYAEAFF,TGTGCCAGCAGTTACTCGGACAGGGCGGGGTACGCTGAAGCTTTCTTT
TRBV7-8,.,TRBJ1-3,TRBD1,CASSAKTGGNGNTIYF,TGTGCCAGCAGCGCCAAGACAGGGGGAAATGGAAACACCATATATTTT
TRBV11-3,.,TRBJ2-1,TRBD2,CASSFAGGRDNEQFF,TGTGCCAGCAGCTTCGCGGGGGGACGAGACAATGAGCAGTTCTTC
TRBV9,.,TRBJ1-1,.,CASSVGRGANTEAFF,TGTGCCAGCAGCGTAGGGCGGGGCGCGAACACTGAAGCTTTCTTT
TRBV11-2,.,TRBJ2-7,TRBD2,CASSSSPSGLAYEQYF,TGTGCCAGCAGCTCCTCACCTAGCGGCCTTGCCTACGAGCAGTACTTC
TRBV5-1,.,TRBJ2-7,TRBD2,CASRTSGGSSYEQYF,TGCGCCAGCAGAACTAGCGGGGGGAGCTCCTACGAGCAGTACTTC
TRBV4-1,.,TRBJ2-7,.,CASSQGAGADAYEQYF,TGCGCCAGCAGCCAAGGGGCGGGGGCCGACGCCTACGAGCAGTACTTC
TRBV27,.,TRBJ2-1,TRBD1,CASSLGDSYNEQFF,TGTGCCAGCAGTTTAGGGGACAGCTACAATGAGCAGTTCTTC
TRBV5-4,.,TRBJ2-7,TRBD2,CASSPGTSGPDEQYF,TGTGCCAGCAGCCCGGGGACTAGCGGGCCCGACGAGCAGTACTTC
TRBV6-1,.,TRBJ2-1,TRBD1,CASSGLTGSSYNEQFF,TGTGCCAGCAGTGGATTGACAGGGAGCTCCTACAATGAGCAGTTCTTC
TRBV6-1,.,TRBJ1-6,.,CASSEEGDSPLHF,TGTGCCAGCAGTGAAGAAGGAGATTCACCCCTCCACTTT
TRBV4-1,.,TRBJ2-7,.,CASSQEAQTYEQYF,TGCGCCAGCAGCCAAGAGGCCCAAACCTACGAGCAGTACTTC
TRBV28,.,TRBJ2-7,TRBD1,CASRAGTGSPQTYEQYF,TGTGCCAGCAGAGCCGGGACAGGGTCCCCCCAGACCTACGAGCAGTACTTC
TRBV19,.,TRBJ2-7,TRBD1,CASSADRASYEQYF,TGTGCCAGTAGTGCCGACAGGGCCTCCTACGAGCAGTACTTC
TRBV12-1,.,TRBJ1-5,.,CASSQKQGAYNQPQHF,TGTGCCAGCAGCCAAAAACAGGGGGCCTACAATCAGCCCCAGCATTTT